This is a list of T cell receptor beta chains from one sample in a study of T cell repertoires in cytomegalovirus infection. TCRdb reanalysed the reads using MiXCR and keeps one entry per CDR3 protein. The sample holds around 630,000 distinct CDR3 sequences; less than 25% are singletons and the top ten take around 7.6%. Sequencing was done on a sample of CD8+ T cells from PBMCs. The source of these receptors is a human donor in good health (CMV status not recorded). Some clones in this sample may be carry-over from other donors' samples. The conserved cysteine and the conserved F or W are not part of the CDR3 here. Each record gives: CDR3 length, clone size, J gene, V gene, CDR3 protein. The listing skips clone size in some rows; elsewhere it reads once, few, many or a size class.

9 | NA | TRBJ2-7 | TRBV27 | AAGEPYEQY
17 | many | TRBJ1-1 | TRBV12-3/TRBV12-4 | ASTSDRANASPMDTEAF
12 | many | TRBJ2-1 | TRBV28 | ASSRRQVYNEQF
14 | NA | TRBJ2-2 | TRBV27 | ASSSLDRANTGELF
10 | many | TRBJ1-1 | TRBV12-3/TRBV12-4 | ASSLEGNEAF
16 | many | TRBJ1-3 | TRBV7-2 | ASSLFPGEATSGNTIY
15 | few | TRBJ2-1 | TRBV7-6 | ASSFALAGGNYNEQF
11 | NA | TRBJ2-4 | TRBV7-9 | ASSFPGWNIQY
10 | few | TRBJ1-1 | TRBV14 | ASRAGVTEAF
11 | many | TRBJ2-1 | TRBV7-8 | ASSSEQAPQQF
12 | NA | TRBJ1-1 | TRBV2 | ASSVTGMKTEAF
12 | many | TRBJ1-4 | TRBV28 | ASSLQGAGEKLF
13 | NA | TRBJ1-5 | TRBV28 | ASSLSTGGYQPQH
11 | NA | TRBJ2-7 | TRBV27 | ASRPIGFYEQY
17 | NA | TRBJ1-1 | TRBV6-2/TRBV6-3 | ASSYYPGTGGDLNTEAF
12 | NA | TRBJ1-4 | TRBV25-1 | ASSKDSGPGKLF
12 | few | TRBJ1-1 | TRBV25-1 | ASSVGHLPREAF
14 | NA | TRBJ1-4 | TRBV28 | ASSFRTGQGSEKLF
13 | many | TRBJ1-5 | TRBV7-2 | ASSLSGGNNQPQH
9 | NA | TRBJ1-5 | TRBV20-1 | SATDGEPPH
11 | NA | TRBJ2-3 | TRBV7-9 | ASSPALGGTQY
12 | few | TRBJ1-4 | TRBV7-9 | ASSFVGGAGKLF
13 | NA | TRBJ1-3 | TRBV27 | ASSLSMAGGNTIY
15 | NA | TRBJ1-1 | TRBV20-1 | SARDLEGVERWGEAF
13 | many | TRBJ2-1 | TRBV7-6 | ASSLGGDSYNEQF
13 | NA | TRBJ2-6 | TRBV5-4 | TSSLWGSGANVLT
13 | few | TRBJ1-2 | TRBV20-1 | SARDPLDPNYGYT
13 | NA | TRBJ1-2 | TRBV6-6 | ASSYTPTASYGYT
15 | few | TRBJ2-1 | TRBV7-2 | ASSLSLAGGPGDEQF
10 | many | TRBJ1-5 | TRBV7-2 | ASSPSNQPQH
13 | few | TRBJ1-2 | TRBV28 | ASSYVQPKEDGYT
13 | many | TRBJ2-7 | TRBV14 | ASSPAGQSFYEQY
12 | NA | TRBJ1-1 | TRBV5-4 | ASSPRPSNTEAF
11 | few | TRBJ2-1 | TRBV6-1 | ASSAGLYNEQF
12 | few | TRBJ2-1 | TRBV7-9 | ASSLIRAGNEQF
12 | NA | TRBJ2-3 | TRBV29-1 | SVAGQRVADTQY
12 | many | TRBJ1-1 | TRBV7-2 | ASSYTSGNTEAF
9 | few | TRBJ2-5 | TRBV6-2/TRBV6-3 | ASSYRRSEY
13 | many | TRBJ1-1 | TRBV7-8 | ASSPRAGLNTEAF
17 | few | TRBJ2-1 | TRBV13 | ASSLRTGVGSREYNEQF
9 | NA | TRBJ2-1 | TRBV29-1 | SVVRDDEQF
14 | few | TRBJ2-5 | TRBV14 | ASSQESRWHQETQY
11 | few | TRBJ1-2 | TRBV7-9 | ASTRDADYGYT
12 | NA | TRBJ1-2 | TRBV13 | ASSDRDVDYGYT
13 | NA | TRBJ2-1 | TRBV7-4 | ASSPRAPSPGEQF
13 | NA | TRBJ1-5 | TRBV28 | ASSFLGGGPQPQH
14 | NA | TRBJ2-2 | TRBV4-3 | ASSQDGSRVTGELF
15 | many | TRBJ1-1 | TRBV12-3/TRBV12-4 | ASPNPIRALGGTEAF
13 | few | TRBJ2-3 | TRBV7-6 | ASRRLAVGTDTQY
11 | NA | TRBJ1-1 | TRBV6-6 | ASSYSMAAEAF
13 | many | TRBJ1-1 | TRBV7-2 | ASSLKSQIPTEAF
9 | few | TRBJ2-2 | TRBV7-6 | ARGNTGELF